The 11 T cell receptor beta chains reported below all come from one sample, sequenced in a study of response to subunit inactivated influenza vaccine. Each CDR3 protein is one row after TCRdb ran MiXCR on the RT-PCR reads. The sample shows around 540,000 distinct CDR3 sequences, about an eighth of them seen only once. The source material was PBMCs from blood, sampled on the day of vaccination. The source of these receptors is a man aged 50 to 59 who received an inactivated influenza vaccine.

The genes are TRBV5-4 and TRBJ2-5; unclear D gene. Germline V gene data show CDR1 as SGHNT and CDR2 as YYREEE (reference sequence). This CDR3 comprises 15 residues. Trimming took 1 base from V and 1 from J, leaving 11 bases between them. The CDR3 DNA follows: TGTGCCAGCAGCTTGCGCGGTTTGGTCCAAGAGACCCAGTACTTC. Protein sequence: CASSLRGLVQETQYF.

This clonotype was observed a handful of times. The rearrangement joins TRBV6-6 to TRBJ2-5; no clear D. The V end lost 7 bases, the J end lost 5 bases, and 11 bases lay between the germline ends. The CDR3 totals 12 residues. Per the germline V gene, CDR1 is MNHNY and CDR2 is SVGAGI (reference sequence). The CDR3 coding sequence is TGTGCCAGCACCAACAGATGGGAGACCCAGTACTTC. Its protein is CASTNRWETQYF.

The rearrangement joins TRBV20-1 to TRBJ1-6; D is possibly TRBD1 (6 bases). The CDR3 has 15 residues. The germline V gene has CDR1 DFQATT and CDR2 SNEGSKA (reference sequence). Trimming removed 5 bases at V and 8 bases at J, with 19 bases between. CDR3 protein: CSAPPGQGPDSPLHF. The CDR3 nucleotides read TGCAGTGCTCCCCCGGGACAAGGGCCAGATTCACCCCTCCACTTT.

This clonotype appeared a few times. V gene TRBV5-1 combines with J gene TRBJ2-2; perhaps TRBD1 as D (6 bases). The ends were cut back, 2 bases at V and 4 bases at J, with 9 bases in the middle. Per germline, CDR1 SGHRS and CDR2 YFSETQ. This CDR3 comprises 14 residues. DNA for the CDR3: TGCGCCAGCAGCTTCGCAGGGGTCACCGGGGAGCTGTTTTTT. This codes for CASSFAGVTGELFF. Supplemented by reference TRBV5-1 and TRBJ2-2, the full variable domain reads KAGVTQTPRYLIKTRGQQVTLSCSPISGHRSVSWYQQTPGQGLQFLFEYFSETQRNKGNFPGRFSGRQFSNSRSEMNVSTLELGDSALYLCASSFAGVTGELFFGEGSRLTVL.

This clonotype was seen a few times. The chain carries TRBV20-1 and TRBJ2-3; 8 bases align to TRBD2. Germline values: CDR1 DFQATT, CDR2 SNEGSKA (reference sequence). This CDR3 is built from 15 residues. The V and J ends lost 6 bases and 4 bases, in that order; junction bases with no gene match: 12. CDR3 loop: CSAAAGVGFADTQYF. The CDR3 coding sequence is TGCAGTGCCGCAGCGGGAGTTGGGTTTGCAGATACGCAGTATTTT.

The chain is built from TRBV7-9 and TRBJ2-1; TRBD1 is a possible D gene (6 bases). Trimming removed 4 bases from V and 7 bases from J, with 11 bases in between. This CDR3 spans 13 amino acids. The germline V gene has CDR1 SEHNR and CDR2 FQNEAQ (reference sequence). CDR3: CASSWGLGNEQFF. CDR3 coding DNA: TGTGCCAGCAGCTGGGGGCTTGGGAATGAGCAGTTCTTC.

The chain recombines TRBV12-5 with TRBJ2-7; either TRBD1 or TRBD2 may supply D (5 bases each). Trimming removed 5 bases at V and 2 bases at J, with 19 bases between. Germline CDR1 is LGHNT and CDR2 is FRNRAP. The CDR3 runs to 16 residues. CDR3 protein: CASGLYLGREPYEQYF. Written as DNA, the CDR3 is TGTGCTAGTGGTCTTTACTTGGGACGAGAGCCCTACGAGCAGTACTTC.

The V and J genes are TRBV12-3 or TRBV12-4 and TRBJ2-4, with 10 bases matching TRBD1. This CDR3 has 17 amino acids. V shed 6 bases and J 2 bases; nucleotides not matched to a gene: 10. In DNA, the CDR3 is TGTGCCAGCAGCAAAAGCGACAGGGGGCTGTCCAAAAACATTCAGTACTTC. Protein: CASSKSDRGLSKNIQYF.

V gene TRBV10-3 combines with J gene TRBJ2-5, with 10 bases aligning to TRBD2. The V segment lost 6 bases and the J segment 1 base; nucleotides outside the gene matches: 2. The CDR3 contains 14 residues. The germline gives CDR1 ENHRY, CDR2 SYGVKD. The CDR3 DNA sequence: TGTGCCATCAGCAGCGGGGGGGCCCAAGAGACCCAGTACTTC. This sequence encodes CAISSGGAQETQYF.

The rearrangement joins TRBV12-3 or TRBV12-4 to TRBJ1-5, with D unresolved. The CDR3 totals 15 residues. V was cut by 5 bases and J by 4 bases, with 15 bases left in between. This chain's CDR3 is CASSSTGGPNQPQHF. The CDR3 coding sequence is TGTGCCAGCAGTAGTACCGGCGGGCCAAATCAGCCCCAGCATTTT.

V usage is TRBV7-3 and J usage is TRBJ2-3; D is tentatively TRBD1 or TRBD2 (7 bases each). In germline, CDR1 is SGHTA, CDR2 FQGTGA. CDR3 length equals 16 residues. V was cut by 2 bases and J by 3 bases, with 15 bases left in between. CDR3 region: CASSLRGAGQTDTQYF. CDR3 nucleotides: TGTGCCAGCAGCTTACGGGGAGCGGGACAGACAGATACGCAGTATTTT.